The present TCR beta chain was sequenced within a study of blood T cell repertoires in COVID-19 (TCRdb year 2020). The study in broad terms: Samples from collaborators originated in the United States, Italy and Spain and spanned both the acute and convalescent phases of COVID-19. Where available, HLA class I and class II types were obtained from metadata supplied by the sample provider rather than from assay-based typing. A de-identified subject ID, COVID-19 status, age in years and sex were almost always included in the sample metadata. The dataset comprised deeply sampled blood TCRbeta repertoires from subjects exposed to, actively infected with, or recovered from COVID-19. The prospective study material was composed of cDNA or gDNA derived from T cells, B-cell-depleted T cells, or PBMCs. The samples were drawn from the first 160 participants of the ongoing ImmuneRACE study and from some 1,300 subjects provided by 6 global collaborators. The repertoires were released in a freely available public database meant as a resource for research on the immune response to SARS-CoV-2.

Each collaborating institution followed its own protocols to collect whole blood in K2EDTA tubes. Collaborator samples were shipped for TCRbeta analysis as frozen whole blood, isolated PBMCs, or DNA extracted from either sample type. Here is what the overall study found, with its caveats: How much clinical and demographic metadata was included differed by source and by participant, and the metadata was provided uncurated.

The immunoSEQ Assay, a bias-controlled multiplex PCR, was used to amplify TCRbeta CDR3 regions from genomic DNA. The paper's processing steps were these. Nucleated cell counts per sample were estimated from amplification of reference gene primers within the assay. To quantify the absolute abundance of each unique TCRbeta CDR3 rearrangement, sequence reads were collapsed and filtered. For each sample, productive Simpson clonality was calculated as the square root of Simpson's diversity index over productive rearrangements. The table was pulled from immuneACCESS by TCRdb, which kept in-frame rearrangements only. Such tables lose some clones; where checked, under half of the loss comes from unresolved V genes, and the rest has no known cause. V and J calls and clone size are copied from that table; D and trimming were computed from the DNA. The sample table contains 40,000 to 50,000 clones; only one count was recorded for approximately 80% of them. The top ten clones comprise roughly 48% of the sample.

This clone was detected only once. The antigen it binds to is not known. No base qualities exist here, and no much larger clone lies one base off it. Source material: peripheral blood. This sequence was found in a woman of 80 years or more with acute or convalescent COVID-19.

CDR3 sequence: CASSFSAGRNSPLHF. The DNA sequence is given as TGCGCCAGCAGCTTCTCGGCAGGGCGGAATTCACCCCTCCACTTT. In this chain, TRBV5-1 is recombined with TRBJ1-6; 5 matching bases give a weak D call of TRBD1. The cysteine opens and the phenylalanine closes a CDR3 of 15 amino acids. Only the CDR3 region is kept as DNA, spanning 45 bases read in frame from base 1. Per the germline V gene, SGHRS is the CDR1 and YFSETQ is the CDR2. V loses 2 bases of germline sequence and J loses 7 bases, and the interval between the two ends is 13 bases.